This T cell receptor beta chain was captured in a study of cytomegalovirus exposure and HLA in healthy donors. Looked up from germline, CDR1 is SQVTM and CDR2 is ANQGSEA. CDR3 length equals 15 residues. Between the trimmed V and J ends, which lost 2 bases and 0 bases, there was a span of 11 bases. Primers for the PCR totalled 60 Vbeta and 13 Jbeta. TCRdb keeps only in-frame clones here, not all; method: immunoSEQ multiplex PCR. The sample carries some 160,000 clones, 80% to 85% recorded once. The TCR was taken from a woman aged 18 to 35 in good health and CMV-seronegative. The specimen was PBMCs. The chain links TRBV29-1 to TRBJ1-5, with D perhaps TRBD1 (6 bases). This chain's CDR3 is CSVELEGGSNQPQHF. DNA for the CDR3: TGCAGCGTTGAACTAGAAGGGGGTAGCAATCAGCCCCAGCATTTT.